This TCR beta chain was sequenced in a study of CD8 T cells in Susac syndrome. Looked up from germline, CDR1 is LGHDT and CDR2 is YNNKEL (reference sequence). V trimming: 4 bases; J trimming: 0 bases; junction bases outside the gene matches: 6. The CDR3 consists of 16 residues. When the RNA was reverse transcribed, random hexamers were used with an input of roughly 0.5 to 1 ug. In TCRdb, the immunoSEQ multiplex PCR reads were re-called with MiXCR into one record per CDR3 protein. Here the sample spans some 180,000 distinct CDR3 sequences, about 94% being singletons. The specimen sequenced was CD4+ T cells from PBMCs. The chain has TRBV3-1 and TRBJ2-7; TRBD2 matches 10 bases. This sequence originates from a human donor in good health. The CDR3 loop reads CASSPFLAGDSYEQYF. The CDR3 DNA reads as TGTGCCAGCAGCCCTTTCCTAGCGGGGGACTCCTACGAGCAGTACTTC.